Presented here are 8 T cell receptor beta chains from one specimen sequenced in a study of spatial heterogeneity in lung cancer. TCRdb itself ran the 5' RACE reads through MiXCR, one entry per CDR3 protein. This table holds 20,000 or so distinct CDR3 sequences, less than 3.5% found once. Time point of the sample: sample taken at primary tumor resection. Unsorted tumor, nontumor lung tissue or cryopreserved PBMC supplied the whole RNA. The sequenced sample was PBMCs, obtained at surgery. The receptor set was obtained from a female donor with early-stage non-small cell lung cancer.

This clonotype was observed at least ten times. The rearrangement joins TRBV10-2 to TRBJ2-1, with 7 nucleotides matching TRBD2. The CDR3 has 16 residues. V trimming: 7 bases; J trimming: 6 bases; junction bases outside the gene matches: 15. From germline, CDR1 is WSHSY and CDR2 SAAADI. Written as DNA, the CDR3 is TGCGCCAGCATTAAATCGGGACTAATTGGATTCAATGAGCAGTTCTTC. Amino acid sequence: CASIKSGLIGFNEQFF.

This clonotype was seen ten or more times. The chain couples TRBV7-2 to TRBJ2-5; the D is unclear. Trimming shortened V by 5 bases and J by 4 bases, and 11 bases separated the two germline ends. There are 13 residues in the CDR3. In germline, CDR1 is SGHTA, CDR2 FQGNSA. CDR3 DNA: TGTGCCAGCAGCCCCTGGAACGGAGAGACCCAGTACTTC. Its translation: CASSPWNGETQYF.

This clonotype was found a few times. The chain is built from TRBV29-1 and TRBJ2-3; D is possibly TRBD2 (7 bases). V was pared by 7 bases and J by 4 bases, with 15 bases between. This CDR3 contains 13 residues. Germline lookup yields CDR1 SQVTM and CDR2 ANQGSEA. The CDR3 sequence: CSATPGGSDTQYF. CDR3 DNA sequence: TGCAGCGCCACCCCGGGGGGCTCAGATACGCAGTATTTT.

This clonotype was recorded many times. The chain couples TRBV10-3 to TRBJ2-1; TRBD2 matches 8 bases. CDR1 and CDR2 (germline): ENHRY, SYGVKD. J lost 9 bases, V lost 6 bases, and 4 bases had no gene match. The CDR3 has 12 residues. CDR3 DNA sequence: TGTGCCATCAGCGGACTAGCTAGTGAGCAGTTCTTC. Translation: CAISGLASEQFF.

This clonotype was recorded many times. V and J are TRBV5-1 and TRBJ2-3; 13 bases fit TRBD2. CDR3 length: 17 amino acids. J gave up 3 bases and V 4 bases, and 8 bases lay outside the gene matches. Germline CDR1 SGHRS, CDR2 YFSETQ. The CDR3 loop reads CASSATGTSGITDTQYF. The CDR3 nucleotides read TGCGCCAGCAGCGCGACCGGGACTAGCGGGATAACAGATACGCAGTATTTT. Together with reference TRBV5-1 and TRBJ2-3, the CDR3 gives the full variable domain: KAGVTQTPRYLIKTRGQQVTLSCSPISGHRSVSWYQQTPGQGLQFLFEYFSETQRNKGNFPGRFSGRQFSNSRSEMNVSTLELGDSALYLCASSATGTSGITDTQYFGPGTRLTVL.

V is TRBV27 and J is TRBJ2-1, with D perhaps TRBD2 (6 bases). CDR1 is MNHEY, CDR2 SMNVEV, per germline (reference sequence). The V and J ends lost 0 bases and 8 bases respectively, with 11 bases between them. The CDR3 consists of 14 residues. As DNA, the CDR3 is TGTGCCAGCAGTTTATCGTCGGGGGATCATGAGCAGTTCTTC. It encodes CASSLSSGDHEQFF.

This clonotype was counted many times. The chain combines TRBV20-1 with TRBJ2-7; no definite D call. V lost 0 bases, J lost 6 bases, and 9 bases lay in between. Germline assignment: CDR1 DFQATT and CDR2 SNEGSKA (reference sequence). The CDR3 is 12 residues long. The DNA for the CDR3 is TGCAGTGCTAGAGATCTCTCTAGCGAGCAGTACTTC. This codes for CSARDLSSEQYF.

This clonotype was seen more than once but under ten times. The chain links TRBV9 to TRBJ2-3; 7 bases agree with TRBD1. The germline V gene encodes CDR1 SGDLS and CDR2 YYNGEE. The CDR3 is made up of 14 amino acids. With V trimmed by 3 bases and J by 3 bases, 4 bases remained unmatched. CDR3 DNA: TGTGCCAGCAGCGAAGACAGGGTGACAGATACGCAGTATTTT. Translated, it gives CASSEDRVTDTQYF. Full variable domain (missing parts from reference TRBV9 and TRBJ2-3): DSGVTQTPKHLITATGQRVTLRCSPRSGDLSVYWYQQSLDQGLQFLIQYYNGEERAKGNILERFSAQQFPDLHSELNLSSLELGDSALYFCASSEDRVTDTQYFGPGTRLTVL.